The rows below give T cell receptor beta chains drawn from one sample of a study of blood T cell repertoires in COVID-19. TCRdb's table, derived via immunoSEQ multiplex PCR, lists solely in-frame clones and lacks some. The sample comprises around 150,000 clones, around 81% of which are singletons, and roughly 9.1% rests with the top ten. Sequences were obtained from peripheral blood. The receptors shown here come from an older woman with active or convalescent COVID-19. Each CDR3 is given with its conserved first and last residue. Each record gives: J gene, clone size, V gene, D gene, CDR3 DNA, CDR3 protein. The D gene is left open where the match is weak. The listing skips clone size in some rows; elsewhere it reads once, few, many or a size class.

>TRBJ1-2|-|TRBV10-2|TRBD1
TGCGCCAGCAGATCCGGACAGGGCCACGGCTACACCTTC
CASRSGQGHGYTF
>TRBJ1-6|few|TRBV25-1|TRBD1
TGTGCCAGCAGCCTAGGACAGGGTGGTTCACCCCTCCACTTT
CASSLGQGGSPLHF
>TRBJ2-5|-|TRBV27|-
TGTGCCAGCAGTTTATTGGGGGGGGCCTTGGAGACCCAGTACTTC
CASSLLGGALETQYF
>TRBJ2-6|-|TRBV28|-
TGTGCCAGCAGTCCGCGTCTCCTTTTGGCTGGGGCCAACGTCCTGACTTTC
CASSPRLLLAGANVLTF
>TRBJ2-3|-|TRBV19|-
TGTGCCAGTAGCCTATCGGGACAATTTTCAGATACGCAGTATTTT
CASSLSGQFSDTQYF
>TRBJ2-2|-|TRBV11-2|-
TGTGCCAGCAGCTTAGTCGCGGCCAGCGAGGTCACCGGGGAGCTGTTTTTT
CASSLVAASEVTGELFF
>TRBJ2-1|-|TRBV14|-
TGTGCCAGCAGCCAAGTAAGCGGCAATGAGCAGTTCTTC
CASSQVSGNEQFF
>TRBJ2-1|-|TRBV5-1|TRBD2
TGCGCCAGTCGCGATTCTAGCGGGGGGCGCAATGAGCAGTTCTTC
CASRDSSGGRNEQFF
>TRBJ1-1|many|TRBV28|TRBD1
TGTGCCAGCAGTCCTGGACAGGGGGCTTACACTGAAGCTTTCTTT
CASSPGQGAYTEAFF
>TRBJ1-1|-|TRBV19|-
TGTGCCAGTAGTATGGTCGGAGGATCTCTAGCTTTCTTT
CASSMVGGSLAFF
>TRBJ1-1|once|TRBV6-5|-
TGTGCCAGCAGCTCGAACACTGAAGCTTTCTTT
CASSSNTEAFF
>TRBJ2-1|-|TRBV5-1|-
TGCGCCAGCAGCTTGAACCAGGGGTCCTACAATGAGCAGTTCTTC
CASSLNQGSYNEQFF
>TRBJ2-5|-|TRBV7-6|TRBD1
TGTGCCAGCAGCTTCCGGGACAGGGTACAAGAGACCCAGTACTTC
CASSFRDRVQETQYF
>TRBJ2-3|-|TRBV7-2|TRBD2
TGTGCCAGCAGCTCCTGGACTAGCGGGGGGTCAGATACGCAGTATTTT
CASSSWTSGGSDTQYF
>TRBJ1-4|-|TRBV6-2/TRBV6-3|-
TGTGCCAGCAGTTACACAGCCTCAACTAATGAAAAACTGTTTTTT
CASSYTASTNEKLFF
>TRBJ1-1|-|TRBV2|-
TGTGCCAGCAGTGTTAGGGGTATTGGGAACACTGAAGCTTTCTTT
CASSVRGIGNTEAFF
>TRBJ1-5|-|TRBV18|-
TGTGCCAGCTCACCCACCCCGGGTAATCAGCCCCAGCATTTT
CASSPTPGNQPQHF
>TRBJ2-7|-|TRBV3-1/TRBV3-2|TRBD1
TGTGCCAGCAGCCCCTATGGGACAGGGAACTACGAGCAGTACTTC
CASSPYGTGNYEQYF
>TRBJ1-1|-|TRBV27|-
TGTGCCAGCAGTGTGATACAGGGCCTGAACACTGAAGCTTTCTTT
CASSVIQGLNTEAFF
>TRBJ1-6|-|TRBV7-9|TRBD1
TGTGCCAGCAGCCTGGCAGGGGGCAGGTATTCACCCCTCCACTTT
CASSLAGGRYSPLHF
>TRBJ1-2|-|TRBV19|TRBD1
TGTGCCAGTCGGGGAGAAGGGGGCAACTATGGCTACACCTTC
CASRGEGGNYGYTF
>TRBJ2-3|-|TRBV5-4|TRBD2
TGTGCCAGCAGCTCCCCGGGACTAGCGGGGACAGATACGCAGTATTTT
CASSSPGLAGTDTQYF
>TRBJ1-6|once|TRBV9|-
TGTGCCAGCAGCGTAGATAGGGGATATAATTCACCCCTCCACTTT
CASSVDRGYNSPLHF
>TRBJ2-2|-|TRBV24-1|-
TGTGCCACCAGAAATCAAAACACCGGGGAGCTGTTTTTT
CATRNQNTGELFF
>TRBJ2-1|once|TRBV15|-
TGTGCCACCAGCGTGGAGGGCGCCAATGAGCAGTTCTTC
CATSVEGANEQFF
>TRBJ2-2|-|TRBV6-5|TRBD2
TGTGCCAGCAGCCTGGGGGGGGGATCCACCGGGGAGCTGTTTTTT
CASSLGGGSTGELFF
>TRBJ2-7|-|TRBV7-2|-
TGTGCCAGCAGCCCGGGACTTACTTACGAGCAGTACTTC
CASSPGLTYEQYF
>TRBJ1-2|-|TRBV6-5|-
TGTGCCAGCAGACCGAGGACAGCCGCTAACTATGGCTACACCTTC
CASRPRTAANYGYTF
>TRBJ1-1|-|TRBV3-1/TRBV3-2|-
TGTGCCAGCAGCCCCCTGAGAGATTTGAACACTGAAGCTTTCTTT
CASSPLRDLNTEAFF
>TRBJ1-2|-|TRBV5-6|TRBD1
TGTGCCAGCAGCTTGGGGGACAGGGGCCCGAACTATGGCTACACCTTC
CASSLGDRGPNYGYTF
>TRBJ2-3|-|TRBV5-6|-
TGTGCCAGCAGCGCCACAATTCAGGCAGATACGCAGTATTTT
CASSATIQADTQYF
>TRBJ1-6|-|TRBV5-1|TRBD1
TGCGCCAGCAGCTTGGGACAGGGTGATTCACCCCTCCACTTT
CASSLGQGDSPLHF
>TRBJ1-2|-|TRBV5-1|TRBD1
TGCGCCAGCAGCTTGGACGGGACAGGGGTAGTTTATGGCTACACCTTC
CASSLDGTGVVYGYTF
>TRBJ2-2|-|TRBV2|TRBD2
TGTGCCAGCAGAGGACTAGCTCGGGACACCGGGGAGCTGTTTTTT
CASRGLARDTGELFF
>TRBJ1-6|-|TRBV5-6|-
TGTGCCAGCAGCTTCAGACCGACTTCTTATAATTCACCCCTCCACTTT
CASSFRPTSYNSPLHF
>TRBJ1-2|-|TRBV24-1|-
TGTGCCACCAGTGACCCCCCAGACTCGAGCTACACCTTC
CATSDPPDSSYTF
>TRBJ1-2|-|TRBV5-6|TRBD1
TGTGCCAGCACCACCCGGGGGACAGTTCCTACGCGGACCTTC
CASTTRGTVPTRTF
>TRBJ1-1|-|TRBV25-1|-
TGTGCCAGCAGTGGAGGGGGTGAAGCTTTCTTT
CASSGGGEAFF
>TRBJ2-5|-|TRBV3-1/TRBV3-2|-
TGTGCCAGCAGCCTTAGATGGAGAGAGACCCAGTACTTC
CASSLRWRETQYF
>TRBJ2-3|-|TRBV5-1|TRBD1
TGCGCCAGCAGCTCTGGACAGGGGGGCGCAGATACGCAGTATTTT
CASSSGQGGADTQYF
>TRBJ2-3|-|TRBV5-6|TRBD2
TGTGCCAGCAGCTCGGGGACTAGCGGGTATACGCAGTATTTT
CASSSGTSGYTQYF
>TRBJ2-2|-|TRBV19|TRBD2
TGTGCCAGTAGTCGACTAGCGGGAGGGTCCGCCGGCGGAGAGCTGTTTTTT
CASSRLAGGSAGGELFF
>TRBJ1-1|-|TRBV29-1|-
TGCAGCGTTGAAGATCCGGGAGGAGATACTGAAGCTTTCTTT
CSVEDPGGDTEAFF
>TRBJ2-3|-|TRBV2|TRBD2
TGTGCCAGCACAGGACTAGCGGGGGCCACAGATACGCAGTATTTT
CASTGLAGATDTQYF
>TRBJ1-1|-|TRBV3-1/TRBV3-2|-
TGTGCCAGCAGCCGCAGGGCAAGGACTGAAGCTTTCTTT
CASSRRARTEAFF